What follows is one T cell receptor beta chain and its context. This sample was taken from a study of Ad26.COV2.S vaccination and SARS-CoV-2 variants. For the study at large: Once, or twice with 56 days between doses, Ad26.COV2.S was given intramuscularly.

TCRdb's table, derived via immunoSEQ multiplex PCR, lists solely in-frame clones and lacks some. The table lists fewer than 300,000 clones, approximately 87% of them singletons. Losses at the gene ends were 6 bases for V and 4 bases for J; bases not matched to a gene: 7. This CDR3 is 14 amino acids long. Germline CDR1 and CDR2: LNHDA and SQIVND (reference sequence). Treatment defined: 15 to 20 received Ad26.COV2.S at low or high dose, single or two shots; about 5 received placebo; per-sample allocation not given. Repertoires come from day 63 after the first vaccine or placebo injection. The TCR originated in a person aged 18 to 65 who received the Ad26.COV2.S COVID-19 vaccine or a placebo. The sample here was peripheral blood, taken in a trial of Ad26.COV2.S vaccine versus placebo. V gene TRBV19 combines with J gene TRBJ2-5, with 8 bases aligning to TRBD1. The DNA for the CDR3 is TGTGCCAGTAGACCTCAGGGGGCAGGAGAGACCCAGTACTTC. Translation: CASRPQGAGETQYF.